These 10 T cell receptor beta chains were sequenced from one sample in a study of blood T cell repertoires in COVID-19. The repertoire was sequenced with immunoSEQ multiplex PCR; TCRdb's copy has only in-frame clones and lacks some. The repertoire holds about 100,000 clones, with roughly 81% as singletons. What was sequenced was peripheral blood. Every receptor here comes from a human donor in a cohort sampled during active COVID-19.

This rearrangement joins TRBV19 to TRBJ2-3; D unresolved. The V gene's germline CDR1 is LNHDA and CDR2 SQIVND (reference sequence). With 5 bases removed from V and 3 bases from J, the gap between germline ends came to 9 bases. The CDR3 consists of 13 residues. CDR3 sequence reads: CASSPLRTDTQYF. The DNA of the CDR3 is TGTGCCAGTAGTCCCCTGAGAACAGATACGCAGTATTTT.

This clone appeared once. The V gene is TRBV4-1, the J gene TRBJ1-5; perhaps TRBD1 as D (5 bases). This CDR3 spans 14 amino acids. Trimming shortened V by 5 bases and J by 4 bases, and 12 bases separated the two germline ends. Germline assignment: CDR1 MGHRA and CDR2 YSYEKL. The CDR3 reads CASSDTGTNQPQHF. The CDR3, as DNA: TGCGCCAGCAGCGATACGGGGACTAATCAGCCCCAGCATTTT.

This clone was detected a few times. The V gene is TRBV4-3, the J gene TRBJ1-4, with D uncertain. With 0 bases removed from V and 8 bases from J, the gap between germline ends came to 19 bases. The CDR3 runs 17 residues. CDR1 and CDR2 from the germline V gene are LGHNA and YSLEER. CDR3: CASSQDRGTTGSEKLFF. The DNA of the CDR3 is TGCGCCAGCAGCCAAGACCGAGGTACCACGGGAAGCGAAAAACTGTTTTTT.

The rearrangement uses TRBV6-5 and TRBJ2-5; 11 bases map to TRBD1. Germline V CDR1 and CDR2: MNHEY, SVGAGI. The CDR3 runs 14 residues. V was clipped by 6 bases and J by 4 bases; unmatched bases: 4. Here the CDR3 reads CASRDRGLGETQYF. The CDR3 nucleotides read TGTGCCAGCAGGGACAGGGGGCTTGGAGAGACCCAGTACTTC.

The rearrangement uses TRBV6-1 and TRBJ2-3; tentatively, D is TRBD1 (5 bases). CDR1 MNHNS and CDR2 SASEGT come from the germline V gene. Trimming pared 2 bases from V and 3 bases from J, leaving 12 bases between. The CDR3 is 15 amino acids. The CDR3 here is CASSERIAGTDTQYF. The CDR3 bases are TGTGCCAGCAGTGAACGGATAGCAGGGACAGATACGCAGTATTTT.

V gene TRBV28 combines with J gene TRBJ2-2; no definite D call. Germline CDR1 is MDHEN and CDR2 is SYDVKM. V shed 5 bases and J shed 0 bases, with 4 bases lying between them. CDR3 length equals 13 residues. The CDR3 nucleotides are TGTGCCAGCAGTCTAACGAACACCGGGGAGCTGTTTTTT. Translating it yields CASSLTNTGELFF.

The chain combines TRBV5-6 with TRBJ2-2; 8 nucleotides line up with TRBD2. Germline V gives CDR1 SGHDT, CDR2 YYEEEE. This CDR3 comprises 19 residues. The V and J ends lost 4 bases and 0 bases, in that order; junction bases with no gene match: 14. This CDR3 is CASSRGWSSGISNTGELFF. The CDR3 bases are TGTGCCAGCAGCCGGGGTTGGAGTAGCGGGATCTCGAACACCGGGGAGCTGTTTTTT.

A few counts support this clone. This sequence joins TRBV30 and TRBJ2-3; D unresolved. Germline V gives CDR1 GTSNPN, CDR2 SVGIG (reference sequence). The V end was cut by 5 bases, the J end by 5 bases, with 8 bases between. The CDR3 runs 11 residues. CDR3 coding DNA: TGTGCCTGGGAAACAGTAGATACGCAGTATTTT. Its protein product is CAWETVDTQYF.

This sequence joins TRBV28 and TRBJ1-5; a weak D match, TRBD1 (5 bases). The CDR3 runs to 12 residues. V dropped 3 bases and J dropped 11 bases, with 11 bases sitting between them. CDR1 is MDHEN, CDR2 SYDVKM, per germline. CDR3 DNA: TGTGCCAGCAGTTTGAGACAGCAAACCCAGCATTTT. This translates into CASSLRQQTQHF. Full variable domain (outside the CDR3, taken from reference TRBV28 and TRBJ1-5): DVKVTQSSRYLVKRTGEKVFLECVQDMDHENMFWYRQDPGLGLRLIYFSYDVKMKEKGDIPEGYSVSREKKERFSLILESASTNQTSMYLCASSLRQQTQHFGDGTRLSIL.

This rearrangement joins TRBV2 to TRBJ2-7; 7 bases align to TRBD1. The V segment lost 7 bases and the J segment 0 bases; nucleotides outside the gene matches: 9. Germline V gene data show CDR1 as SNHLY and CDR2 as FYNNEI. The CDR3 is 15 residues long. In nucleotides, the CDR3 is TGTGCCAGCATCCCGTCGCCAGGGGGCTCCTACGAGCAGTACTTC. Amino acids: CASIPSPGGSYEQYF. Full variable domain (remainder filled in from reference TRBV2 and TRBJ2-7): EPEVTQTPSHQVTQMGQEVILRCVPISNHLYFYWYRQILGQKVEFLVSFYNNEISEKSEIFDDQFSVERPDGSNFTLKIRSTKLEDSAMYFCASIPSPGGSYEQYFGPGTRLTVT.